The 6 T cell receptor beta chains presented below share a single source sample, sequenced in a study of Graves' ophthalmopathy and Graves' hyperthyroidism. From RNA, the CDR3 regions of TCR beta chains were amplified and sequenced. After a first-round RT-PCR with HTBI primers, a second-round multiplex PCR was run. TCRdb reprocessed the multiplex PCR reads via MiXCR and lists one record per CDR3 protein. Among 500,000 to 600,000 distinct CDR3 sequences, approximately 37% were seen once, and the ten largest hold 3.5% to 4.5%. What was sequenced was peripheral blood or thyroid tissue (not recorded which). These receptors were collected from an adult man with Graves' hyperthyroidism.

The CDR3 here is CSVDRAGGEYGYTF. The CDR3 coding sequence is TGCAGCGTTGATCGGGCAGGGGGAGAGTATGGCTACACCTTC. The V and J genes are TRBV29-1 and TRBJ1-2, with TRBD1 identical over 7 bases. The CDR3 sequence is 14 residues long. The germline gives CDR1 SQVTM, CDR2 ANQGSEA. J was trimmed by 5 bases and V by 3 bases; bases with no gene match: 9.

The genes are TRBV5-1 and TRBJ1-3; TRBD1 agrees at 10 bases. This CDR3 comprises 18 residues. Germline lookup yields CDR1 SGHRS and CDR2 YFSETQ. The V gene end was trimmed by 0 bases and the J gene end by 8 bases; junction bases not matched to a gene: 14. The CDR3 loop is CASSLGGADRGLGYTIYF. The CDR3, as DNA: TGCGCCAGCAGCTTGGGTGGGGCTGACAGGGGGCTTGGCTACACCATATATTTT.

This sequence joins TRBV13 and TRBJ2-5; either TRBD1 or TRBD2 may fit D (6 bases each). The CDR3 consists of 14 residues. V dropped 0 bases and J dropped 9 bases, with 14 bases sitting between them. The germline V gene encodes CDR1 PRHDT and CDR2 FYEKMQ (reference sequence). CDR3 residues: CASSLGQGGQPQYF. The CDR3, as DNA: TGTGCCAGCAGCTTAGGACAGGGAGGTCAGCCCCAGTACTTC.

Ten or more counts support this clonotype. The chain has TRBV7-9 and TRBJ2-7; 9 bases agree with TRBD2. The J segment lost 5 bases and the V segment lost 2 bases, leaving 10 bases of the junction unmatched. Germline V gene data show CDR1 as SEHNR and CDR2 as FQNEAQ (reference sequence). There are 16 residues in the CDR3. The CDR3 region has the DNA TGTGCCAGCAGCTTACCCGCCGGGACTAGCTTCCACGAGCAGTACTTC. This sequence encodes CASSLPAGTSFHEQYF.

CDR3 region: CAISASGRAIYEQYF. In DNA form, the CDR3 reads TGTGCCATCAGTGCTAGCGGGAGGGCCATCTACGAGCAGTACTTC. The V gene is TRBV10-3, the J gene TRBJ2-7; 12 bases are shared with TRBD2. Per germline, CDR1 ENHRY and CDR2 SYGVKD. The CDR3 has 15 amino acids. The ends lost 4 bases at V and 3 bases at J; junction bases unmatched: 4.

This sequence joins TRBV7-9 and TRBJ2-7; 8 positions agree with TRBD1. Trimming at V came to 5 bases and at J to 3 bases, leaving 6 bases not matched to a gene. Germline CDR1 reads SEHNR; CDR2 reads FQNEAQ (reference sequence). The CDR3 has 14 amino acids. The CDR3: CASSQGANDYEQYF. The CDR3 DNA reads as TGTGCCAGCAGCCAGGGGGCAAACGACTACGAGCAGTACTTC.